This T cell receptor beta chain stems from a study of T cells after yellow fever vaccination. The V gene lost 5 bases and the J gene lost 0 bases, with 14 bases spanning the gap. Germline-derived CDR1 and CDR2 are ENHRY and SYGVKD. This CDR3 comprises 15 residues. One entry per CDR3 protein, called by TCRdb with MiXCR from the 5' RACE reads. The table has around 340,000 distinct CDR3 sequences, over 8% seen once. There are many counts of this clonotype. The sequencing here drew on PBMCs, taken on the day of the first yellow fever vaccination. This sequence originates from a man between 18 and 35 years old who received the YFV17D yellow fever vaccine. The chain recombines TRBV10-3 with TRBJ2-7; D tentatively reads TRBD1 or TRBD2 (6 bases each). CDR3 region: CAISMTGGSSYEQYF. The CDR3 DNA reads TGTGCCATCAGTATGACAGGAGGGAGCTCCTACGAGCAGTACTTC.